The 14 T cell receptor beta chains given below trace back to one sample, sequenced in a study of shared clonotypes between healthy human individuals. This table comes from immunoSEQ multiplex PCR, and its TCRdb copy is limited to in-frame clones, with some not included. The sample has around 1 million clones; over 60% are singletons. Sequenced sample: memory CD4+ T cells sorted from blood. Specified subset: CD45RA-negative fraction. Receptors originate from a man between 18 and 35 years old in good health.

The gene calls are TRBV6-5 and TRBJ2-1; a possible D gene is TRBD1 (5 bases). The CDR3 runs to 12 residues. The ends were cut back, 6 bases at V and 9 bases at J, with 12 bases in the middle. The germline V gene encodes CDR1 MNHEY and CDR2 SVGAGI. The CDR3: CASRGQGTEQFF. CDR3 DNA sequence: TGTGCCAGCAGGGGTCAGGGTACTGAGCAGTTCTTC.

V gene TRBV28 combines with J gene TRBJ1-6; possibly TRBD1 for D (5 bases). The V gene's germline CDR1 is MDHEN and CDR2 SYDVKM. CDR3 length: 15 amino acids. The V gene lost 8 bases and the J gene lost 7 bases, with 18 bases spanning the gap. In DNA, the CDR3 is TGTGCCAGCGAGCCCGGGGGGGTGCTGAATTCACCCCTCCACTTT. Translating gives CASEPGGVLNSPLHF.

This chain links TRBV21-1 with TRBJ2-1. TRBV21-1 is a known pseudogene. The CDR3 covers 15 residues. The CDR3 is CASSKGRRAHYEQFF. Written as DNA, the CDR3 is TGTGCCAGCAGCAAAGGGCGCCGAGCCCATTATGAGCAGTTCTTC.

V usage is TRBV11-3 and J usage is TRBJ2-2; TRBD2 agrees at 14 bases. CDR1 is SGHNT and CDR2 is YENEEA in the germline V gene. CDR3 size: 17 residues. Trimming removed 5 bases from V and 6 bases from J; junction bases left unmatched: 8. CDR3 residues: CASSPGLAGGRAGELFF. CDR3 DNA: TGTGCCAGCAGCCCCGGACTAGCGGGAGGTCGGGCCGGGGAGCTGTTTTTT.

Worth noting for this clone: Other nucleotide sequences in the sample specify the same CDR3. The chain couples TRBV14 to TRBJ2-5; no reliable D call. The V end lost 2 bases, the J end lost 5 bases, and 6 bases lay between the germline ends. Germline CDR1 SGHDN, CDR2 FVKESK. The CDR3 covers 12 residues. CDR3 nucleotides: TGTGCCAGCAGCCAACTTGGGGAGACCCAGTACTTC. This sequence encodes CASSQLGETQYF.

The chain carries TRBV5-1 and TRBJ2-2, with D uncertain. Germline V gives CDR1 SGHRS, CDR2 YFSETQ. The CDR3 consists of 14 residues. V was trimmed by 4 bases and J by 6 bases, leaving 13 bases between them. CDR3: CASSPLSDAGELFF. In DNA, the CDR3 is TGCGCCAGCAGCCCGCTTTCGGACGCCGGGGAGCTGTTTTTT.

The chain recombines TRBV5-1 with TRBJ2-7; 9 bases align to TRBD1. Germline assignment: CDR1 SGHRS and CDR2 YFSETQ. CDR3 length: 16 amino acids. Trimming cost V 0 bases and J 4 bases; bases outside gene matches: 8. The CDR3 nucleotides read TGCGCCAGCAGCTTGGGATTCACAGGGGGCGGATACGAGCAGTACTTC. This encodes CASSLGFTGGGYEQYF.

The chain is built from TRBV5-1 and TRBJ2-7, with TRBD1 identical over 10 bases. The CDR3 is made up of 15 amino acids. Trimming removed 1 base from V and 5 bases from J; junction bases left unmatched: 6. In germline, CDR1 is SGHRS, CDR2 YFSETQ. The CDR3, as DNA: TGCGCCAGCAGCTTGCCGACAGGGGGCAAGGACGAGCAGTACTTC. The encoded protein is CASSLPTGGKDEQYF.

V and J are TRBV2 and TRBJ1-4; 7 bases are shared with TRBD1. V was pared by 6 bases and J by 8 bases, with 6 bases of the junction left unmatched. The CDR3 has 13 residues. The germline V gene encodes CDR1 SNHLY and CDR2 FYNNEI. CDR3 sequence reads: CASRGDSREKLFF. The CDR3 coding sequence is TGTGCCAGCAGGGGGGACAGCAGGGAAAAACTGTTTTTT.

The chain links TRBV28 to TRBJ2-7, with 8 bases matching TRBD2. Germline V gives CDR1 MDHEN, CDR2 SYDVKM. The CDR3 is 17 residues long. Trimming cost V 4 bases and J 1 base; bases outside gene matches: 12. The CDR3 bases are TGTGCCAGCAGTTCCCCCGGGGGGAGCGGGGGTTCCTACGAGCAGTACTTC. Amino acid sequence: CASSSPGGSGGSYEQYF.

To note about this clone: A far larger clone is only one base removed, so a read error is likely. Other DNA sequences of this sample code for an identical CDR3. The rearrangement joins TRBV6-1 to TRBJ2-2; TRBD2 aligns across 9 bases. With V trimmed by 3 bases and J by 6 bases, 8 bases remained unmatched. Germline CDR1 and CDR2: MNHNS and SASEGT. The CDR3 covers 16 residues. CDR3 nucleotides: TGTGCCAGCAGTGAGACGGGCGGGGGGGCCTCCGGGGAGCTGTTTTTT. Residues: CASSETGGGASGELFF.

Written as DNA, the CDR3 is TGTGCCAGTAGAGGCAGGTTCTCGGGCGGTAGTTATCAGCCCCAGCATTTT. This gives the protein CASRGRFSGGSYQPQHF. The chain is built from TRBV19 and TRBJ1-5; D not resolved. The germline V gene encodes CDR1 LNHDA and CDR2 SQIVND (reference sequence). The CDR3 is 17 amino acids. Trimming shortened V by 6 bases and J by 5 bases, and 23 bases separated the two germline ends. Full variable domain (missing parts from reference TRBV19 and TRBJ1-5): DGGITQSPKYLFRKEGQNVTLSCEQNLNHDAMYWYRQDPGQGLRLIYYSQIVNDFQKGDIAEGYSVSREKKESFPLTVTSAQKNPTAFYLCASRGRFSGGSYQPQHFGDGTRLSIL.

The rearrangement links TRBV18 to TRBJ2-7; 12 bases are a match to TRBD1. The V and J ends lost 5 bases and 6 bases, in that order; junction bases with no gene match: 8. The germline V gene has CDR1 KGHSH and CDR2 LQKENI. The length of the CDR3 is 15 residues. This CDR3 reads CASSASPGQGAEQYF. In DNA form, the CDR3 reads TGTGCCAGCTCAGCAAGTCCGGGACAGGGGGCCGAGCAGTACTTC. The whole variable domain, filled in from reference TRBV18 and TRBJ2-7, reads NAGVMQNPRHLVRRRGQEARLRCSPMKGHSHVYWYRQLPEEGLKFMVYLQKENIIDESGMPKERFSAEFPKEGPSILRIQQVVRGDSAAYFCASSASPGQGAEQYFGPGTRLTVT.

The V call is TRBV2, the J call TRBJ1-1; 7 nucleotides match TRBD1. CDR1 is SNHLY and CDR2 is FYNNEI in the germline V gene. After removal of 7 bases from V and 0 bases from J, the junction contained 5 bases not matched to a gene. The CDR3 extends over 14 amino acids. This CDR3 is CASNLGQLNTEAFF. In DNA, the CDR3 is TGTGCCAGCAATCTGGGACAGCTGAACACTGAAGCTTTCTTT.